This TCR beta chain derives from a study of blood T cell repertoires in COVID-19. On the study more broadly: Spain, Italy and the United States supplied samples that represented acute and convalescent COVID-19. From T cells, B-cell-depleted T cells, or PBMCs came the material, which was cDNA or gDNA.

This clone was picked up one time. Source study methods: Estimation of nucleated cell counts relied on the amplification of reference gene primers. TCRdb's copy holds only in-frame clones and misses some; the assay was immunoSEQ multiplex PCR. V, J and clone size are taken as reported in that table, and D and trimming were inferred from the DNA itself. Here the sample spans about 220,000 clones, around three quarters being singletons. The sequenced material came from peripheral blood. This TCR was recovered from a woman in her 70s with acute or convalescent COVID-19.

CDR3 sequence reads: CASSFGQRQDTQYF. CDR3 nucleotides: TGCGCCAGCAGCTTTGGACAGCGGCAGGATACGCAGTATTTT. This chain connects TRBV5-1 to TRBJ2-3, with D maybe TRBD1 (6 bases). Per the germline V gene, CDR1 is SGHRS and CDR2 is YFSETQ. CDR3 length: 14 amino acids. With 2 bases removed from V and 6 bases from J, the gap between germline ends came to 13 bases.